The clone carrying this TCR beta chain was picked up a small number of times. Antigen: not known. RNA transcripts gave rise to amplified TCR beta CDR3 regions. When the TCR CDR3 underwent first-round RT-PCR, the HTBI primer set was used. From the multiplex PCR reads, TCRdb called clonotypes with MiXCR, one entry per CDR3 protein. The table records about 520,000 distinct CDR3 sequences, roughly a quarter of them present only once. The data were taken from a study of T cells in Graves' hyperthyroidism and ophthalmopathy. Each ophthalmopathy patient scored at least 3 on the Clinical Activity Score and at least 4 on NOSPECS grade, with duration under 3 months. PBMCs came from over 8.5 ml fresh peripheral blood. Whole-study results and caveats: Onset of ophthalmopathy came a median roughly 6 months after the model predicted it.

The sample comprised blood. This clonotype was sampled from a woman in her 30s with Graves' ophthalmopathy.

DNA of the CDR3: TGTGCCAGTAACGTCCCGAACACCGGGGAGCTGTTTTTT. Translated: CASNVPNTGELFF. The chain is built from TRBV19 and TRBJ2-2; D is ambiguous. CDR3 length: 13 amino acids. Germline-derived CDR1 and CDR2 are LNHDA and SQIVND (reference sequence). V lost 7 bases and J 0 bases, leaving 6 bases between the germline ends.